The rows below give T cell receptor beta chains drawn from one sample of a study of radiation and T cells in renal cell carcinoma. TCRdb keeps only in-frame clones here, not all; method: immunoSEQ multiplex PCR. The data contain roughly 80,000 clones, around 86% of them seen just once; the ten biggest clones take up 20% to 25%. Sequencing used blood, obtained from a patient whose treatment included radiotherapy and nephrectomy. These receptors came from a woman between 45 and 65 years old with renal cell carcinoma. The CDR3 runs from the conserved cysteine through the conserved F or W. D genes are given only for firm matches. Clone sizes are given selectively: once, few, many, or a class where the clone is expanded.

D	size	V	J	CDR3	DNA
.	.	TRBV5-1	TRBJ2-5	CASSLLGARETQYF	TGCGCCAGCAGCTTATTAGGGGCCCGAGAGACCCAGTACTTC
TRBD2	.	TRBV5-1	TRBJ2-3	CASSSRYHGGGADTQYF	TGCGCCAGCAGCTCCCGGTATCATGGCGGGGGGGCAGATACGCAGTATTTT
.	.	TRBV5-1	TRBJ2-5	CASSFPGTETQYF	TGCGCCAGCAGCTTTCCAGGGACGGAGACCCAGTACTTC
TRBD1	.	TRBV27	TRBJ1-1	CASSLSSRGDYTEAFF	TGTGCCAGCAGTTTATCGTCCAGGGGGGATTACACTGAAGCTTTCTTT
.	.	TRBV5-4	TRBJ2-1	CASSLDGNEQFF	TGTGCCAGCAGCTTGGATGGGAATGAGCAGTTCTTC
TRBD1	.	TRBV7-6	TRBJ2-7	CASSLGTGSDEQYF	TGTGCCAGCAGCTTAGGGACAGGGAGCGACGAGCAGTACTTC
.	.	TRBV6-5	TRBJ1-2	CASSYKQTGGFYGYTF	TGTGCCAGCAGTTACAAGCAGACGGGGGGCTTTTATGGCTACACCTTC
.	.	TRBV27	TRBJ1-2	CASSLQAVNYGYTF	TGTGCCAGCAGTTTGCAGGCTGTAAACTATGGCTACACCTTC
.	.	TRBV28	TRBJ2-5	CASSLVGGAKTQYF	TGTGCCAGCAGTTTAGTCGGGGGCGCGAAGACCCAGTACTTC
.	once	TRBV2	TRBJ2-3	CASREDSSTDTQYF	TGTGCCAGCAGGGAGGACAGTAGCACAGATACGCAGTATTTT
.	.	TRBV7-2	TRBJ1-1	CASSLYRQEGTEAFF	TGTGCCAGCAGCTTATATAGACAGGAGGGGACTGAAGCTTTCTTT
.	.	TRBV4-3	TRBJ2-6	CASSQDIPSGANVLTF	TGCGCCAGCAGCCAAGACATCCCCTCTGGGGCCAACGTCCTGACTTTC
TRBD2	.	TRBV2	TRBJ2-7	CASMPGLGYHEQYF	TGTGCCAGCATGCCGGGACTAGGATATCACGAGCAGTACTTC
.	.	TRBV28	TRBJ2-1	CASITRAGNEQFF	TGTGCCAGCATCACTCGGGCAGGGAATGAGCAGTTCTTC
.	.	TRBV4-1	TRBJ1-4	CASSQDGAVDEKLFF	TGCGCCAGCAGCCAAGATGGGGCGGTAGATGAAAAACTGTTTTTT
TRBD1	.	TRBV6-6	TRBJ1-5	CASSRQGAGQPQHF	TGTGCCAGCAGTCGACAGGGGGCAGGACAGCCCCAGCATTTT
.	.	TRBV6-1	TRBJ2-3	CASSERAFPDTQYF	TGTGCCAGCAGTGAACGGGCTTTCCCAGATACGCAGTATTTT
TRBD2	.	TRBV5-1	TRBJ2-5	CASAAGGQETQYF	TGCGCCAGCGCAGCGGGGGGCCAAGAGACCCAGTACTTC
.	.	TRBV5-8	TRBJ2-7	CASSLGHLTYEQYF	TGTGCCAGCAGCCTGGGACACCTTACCTACGAGCAGTACTTC
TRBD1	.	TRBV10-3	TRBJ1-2	CAISEKDRDYGYTF	TGTGCCATCAGTGAGAAGGACAGGGACTATGGCTACACCTTC
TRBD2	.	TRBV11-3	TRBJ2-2	CASSLGAGVTGELFF	TGTGCCAGCAGCTTAGGAGCGGGGGTTACCGGGGAGCTGTTTTTT
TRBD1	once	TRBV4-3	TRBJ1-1	CASSQEGYRGNTEAFF	TGCGCCAGCAGCCAAGAGGGTTACAGGGGAAATACTGAAGCTTTCTTT
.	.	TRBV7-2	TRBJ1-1	CASSRYNTEAFF	TGTGCCAGCTCCCGTTATAACACTGAAGCTTTCTTT
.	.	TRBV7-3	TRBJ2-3	CASSRGAGTDTQYF	TGTGCCAGCAGCCGGGGGGCGGGCACAGATACGCAGTATTTT
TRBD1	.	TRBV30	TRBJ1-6	CAWIKTGVLSPLHF	TGTGCCTGGATTAAGACAGGGGTACTATCACCCCTCCACTTT
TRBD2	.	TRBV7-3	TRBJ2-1	CASSPLGLAGGSSYNEQFF	TGTGCCAGCAGCCCACTGGGACTAGCGGGAGGAAGCTCCTACAATGAGCAGTTCTTC
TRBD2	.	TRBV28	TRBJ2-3	CASSDPWTSGGAADTQYF	TGTGCCAGCAGTGACCCCTGGACTAGCGGGGGGGCGGCTGATACGCAGTATTTT
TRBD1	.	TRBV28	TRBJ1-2	CASNYGTGDLNYGYTF	TGTGCCAGCAATTATGGGACAGGGGACTTAAACTATGGCTACACCTTC
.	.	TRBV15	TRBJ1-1	CATSRSGGMNTEAFF	TGTGCCACCAGCAGGAGCGGGGGAATGAACACTGAAGCTTTCTTT
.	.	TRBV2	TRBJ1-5	CASSPSLSNQPQHF	TGTGCCAGCAGCCCTTCGCTGAGCAATCAGCCCCAGCATTTT
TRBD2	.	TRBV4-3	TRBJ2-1	CASSQDDPRTSGGANEQFF	TGCGCCAGCAGCCAAGATGATCCCCGGACTAGCGGGGGGGCCAATGAGCAGTTCTTC
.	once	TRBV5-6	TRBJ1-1	CASTQLKTATEAFF	TGTGCCAGCACCCAATTAAAGACGGCCACTGAAGCTTTCTTT
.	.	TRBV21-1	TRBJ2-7	CASRVAGPGNEQYF	TGTGCCAGCAGGGTAGCAGGGCCCGGGAACGAGCAGTACTTC
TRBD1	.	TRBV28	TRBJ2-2	CASSLGQGRWNTGELFF	TGTGCCAGCAGCTTGGGACAGGGGCGATGGAACACCGGGGAGCTGTTTTTT
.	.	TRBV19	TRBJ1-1	CASRQELNTEAFF	TGTGCCAGTAGACAGGAGCTGAACACTGAAGCTTTCTTT